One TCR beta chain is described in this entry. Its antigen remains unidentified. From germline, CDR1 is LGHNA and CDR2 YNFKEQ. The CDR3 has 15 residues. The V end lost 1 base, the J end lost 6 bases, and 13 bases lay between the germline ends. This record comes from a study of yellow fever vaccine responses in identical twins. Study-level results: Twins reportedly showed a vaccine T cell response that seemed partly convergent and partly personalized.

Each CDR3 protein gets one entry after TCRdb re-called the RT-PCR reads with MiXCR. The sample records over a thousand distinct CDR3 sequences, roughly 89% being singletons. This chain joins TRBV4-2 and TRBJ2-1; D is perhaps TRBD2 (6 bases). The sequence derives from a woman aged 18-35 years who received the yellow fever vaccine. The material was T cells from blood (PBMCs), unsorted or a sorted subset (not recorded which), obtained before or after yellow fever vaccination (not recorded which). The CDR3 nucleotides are TGTGCCAGCAGCCAAGGAACGGGAGAGGTCAATGAGCAGTTCTTC. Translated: CASSQGTGEVNEQFF.